The present T cell receptor beta chain was sequenced within a study of cytomegalovirus exposure and HLA in healthy donors (dated by TCRdb to 2017 to 2019). With regard to the full study: According to an earlier analysis of a few hundred of the donors, about 179 million T cells yielded 90 million to 140 million unique TCR beta sequences and 250 to 350 Gb of sequence data. A later analysis re-analyzed previously published TCR beta repertoires from 600 to 850 donors and added high-resolution HLA genotyping to study TCR occurrence patterns. On average, over 200,000 unique TCR beta nucleotide sequences were sequenced per donor among a few hundred genotyped donors of the cohort, with 15% to 20% of those sequences being non-productive. Every discovery cohort repertoire had been produced on one sequencing platform. The number of typed donors differed by locus: about 620-640 for A, B, C, DRB1 and DQB1; approximately 530 for DQA1; approximately 600 for DPA1; and some 450 for DPB1. Donor age, sex, ethnicity and CMV serostatus were compiled alongside the repertoire data. In an earlier analysis of 550 to 700 of the donors, high-throughput TCR beta sequencing was used to judge whether each TCR beta V gene segment behaved as functional or pseudogenic. Genome-wide SNP genotypes for about three fifths of the roughly 700 donors were used in a later genetic analysis, which treated that subset as a discovery cohort. Among the roughly 400 genotyped donors, about 83% belonged to the genetic ancestry cluster associated with self-reported Caucasian donors. An early release that covered several hundred HLA-typed donors contained 250 to 350 gigabases of sequencing data and 85 million to 100 million unique TCR sequences. Roughly 5 DR-DQ haplotypes were handled as single units for association and clustering because linkage in the cohort was strong. The study aimed to test whether cataloging public T cell receptors could reveal signatures of past pathogen exposure. Besides the first cohort of 500 to 700 subjects, a separate validation cohort made up of over a hundred different subjects was used. The study used immunosequencing to profile the T cell repertoires of some 600 subjects and linked those repertoires to cytomegalovirus serostatus. HLA typing covered class I and class II loci at four-digit resolution. The later analysis used no new phenotypic data to find candidate immune exposures, relying instead on TCR beta sequences and their occurrence across donors. To predict cytomegalovirus infection status, the study brought together high-throughput TCR immunosequencing, statistical association of individual TCRs with disease status, and machine learning.

The cohort was made up of 666 healthy bone marrow donors. Cohort members were all nominally healthy when sampled, although unrecorded immune exposures were likely present. The donor tested CMV seronegative, placing the donor among the approximately 360 seronegative members of the cohort. A peripheral blood sample was collected from each donor, and TCR beta sequencing was performed on peripheral blood mononuclear cells. Genomic DNA was extracted from the blood cell samples with the Qiagen DNeasy Blood Extraction Kit. The investigation overall reported the following: The study listed 150 to 200 TCR beta chains as associated with cytomegalovirus. A few of the identified cytomegalovirus-associated TCR beta chains were confirmed in vitro to be specific for cytomegalovirus antigens. According to a later genetic analysis, donors in an Asian-associated ancestry cluster had fewer N-insertions in productive TCRs than the approximately 710-donor mean. Presence/absence analyses assumed roughly uniform sequencing depth across donors, an assumption that may not hold. A further reported finding was that TCR beta sequences accurately predicted the HLA-A and HLA-B alleles for most subjects in the first cohort. Correlated functional status among segregating V segments might be attributable to linkage disequilibrium, but an unknown experimental factor could not be ruled out. A later analysis found that most CMV-associated TCR beta chains appeared HLA-restricted, with HLA associations seemingly driven largely by CMV exposure. In both the original and validation cohorts, the classifier was reported to diagnose cytomegalovirus status with high specificity and sensitivity. According to a later analysis, parvovirus B19, influenza, CMV and Epstein-Barr virus appeared linked to several top co-occurrence clusters. The authors suggested that the approach could potentially be generalized to other disease states and immunological phenotypes. Because some donors lacked HLA typing at each locus, the association tests relied only on the typed subset. Some IMGT-functional V segments, including TRBV6-2 and TRBV6-3, could not be distinguished by the 87-base-pair reads and were therefore excluded. In a later analysis, HLA-associated TCR beta chains were found to be more clonally expanded and to have lower generation probabilities than equally common non-associated chains. Broadly in line with IMGT annotations, most TCR beta V segments showed up in productive rearrangements about 87% or about 30% of the time in an earlier analysis of approximately 600 of the donors. CMV serostatus was the only immune exposure information available for the cohort. Only TCR beta chains were sequenced in this cohort, and the absence of alpha or paired-chain data limited detectable features. Because counts were too low, under 20 rarely observed V segments, including chromosome 9 orphons, were left out of the earlier analysis of 500 to 650 of the donors. V-gene and J-gene trimming of TCR beta chains was associated with a missense DCLRE1C variant in a later genetic analysis, and the association was replicated in an independent cohort. Strong co-occurrence of HLA alleles, especially DR and DQ, made assigning TCR associations to individual alleles difficult. In a later analysis, TCR association rates were found to vary across HLA loci, with the most associated TCRs seen for DRB1 alleles and the fewest for HLA-C alleles. A cluster of highly shared sequence variants was judged likely to be a technical artifact of the sequencing pipeline. In a later analysis, 16,951 TCR beta sequences were associated with specific HLA alleles at a false discovery rate of 0.05. While some public TCRs were present in many individuals, most TCR sequences turned up only very rarely across donors.

The library was built by means of the immunoSEQ multiplex PCR assay. For the multiplex PCR, a mixture combining 60 forward primers for TCR Vbeta segments and 13 reverse primers for TCR Jbeta segments was used. The CDR3 region of rearranged TCR beta genes was amplified from genomic DNA with a multiplex PCR assay. Amplified TCR beta libraries were sequenced as 87-base-pair reads on the Illumina HiSeq System. Turning to the authors' computational methods: Across the 670 or so repertoires, a later analysis counted some 80 million unique TCR beta chains, 9 million to 14 million of which were shared by at least two donors. Raw reads were error-corrected and collapsed into unique sequences with a nearest-neighbor algorithm that merged closely related sequences to remove PCR and sequencing errors. V, D and J gene segments were assigned by aligning CDR3 sequences to IMGT reference sequences. For a sequence to be retained, a match of at least six nucleotides to both a V gene segment and a J gene segment was required. A rearrangement was called productive if the CDR3 had no stop codons and remained in frame with V and J, and every other rearrangement was called non-productive. CDR3 was defined by IMGT convention, running from the second conserved V-encoded cysteine to the conserved J-encoded phenylalanine. Sequences without an unambiguous match to a single V gene segment were excluded from the earlier analysis of almost 600 of the donors. In an earlier analysis of 450 to 700 of the donors, V segments were called functional above 56.7% productive rearrangements and were called segregating when the between-donor standard deviation exceeded 5%. A statistical classification framework was built for diagnosing cytomegalovirus status from the catalog of TCR beta chain sequences. In a later analysis, TCR nucleotide sequences were compared against IMGT/GENE-DB human TR gene sequences so that V and J genes could be assigned. In a later analysis, CDR3 sequences and most-parsimonious VDJ recombination scenarios were assigned using the TCRdist pipeline. In a later analysis, each TCR beta chain was defined by its CDR3 amino acid sequence together with its V-gene family, and reads lacking a unique V-gene family were excluded. As a way to deal with suspected cross-contamination and a sequencing artifact, a later analysis dropped roughly 620 nucleotide sequences that were highly shared and had low generation probability. For each public chain, a later analysis derived a clonal expansion index from normalized ranks of inferred template counts within each repertoire. In a later analysis, generation probabilities were computed with a VDJ recombination model fitted to out-of-frame rearrangements, and the resulting probabilities were checked against IGoR. In a later analysis, TCR-TCR, TCR-HLA and TCR-CMV co-occurrence was scored with hypergeometric tests, and a repertoire-size bias correction was applied to TCR pairs. False discovery rates were estimated in a later analysis by permuting HLA or CMV assignments 20 times. In a later analysis, co-occurring TCRs were grouped with DBSCAN, and TCRdist sequence similarity was added when clustering was performed within HLA-allele-positive subsets. For co-occurrence clustering, repertoires with fewer than 30,000 or more than 120,000 public chains were excluded, along with roughly 5 repertoires with anomalous nucleotide sharing. TCRdb limited this immuneACCESS table to in-frame rearrangements with V and J called. A share of clones is missing; checked studies link under half to unresolved V genes, and the rest is unexplained. D and trimming were read from the DNA, whereas the V and J calls and clone size are those reported in that table. The sample table records some 150,000 clones; 75% to 85% of these occur just once. The ten largest clones capture 4% to 5.5% of the sample.

A word on this clone: No cognate antigen has been identified for it. Base qualities are not provided; no much larger clone lies one nucleotide away.

Between the V and J ends, shortened by 6 bases and 1 base respectively, the junction contains 11 bases. Looking up the germline V gene yields CDR1 MDHEN and CDR2 SYDVKM. There are 14 amino acids in the CDR3, from cysteine to phenylalanine inclusive. CDR3 DNA is the only sequence kept; it has 42 bases, read in frame from the first base. Sequenced sample: PBMCs. This clonotype originated in a man in his thirties or forties in good health and CMV-seronegative. Rearrangement joined TRBV28 to TRBJ2-3; the D gene is perhaps TRBD1, from 6 matching bases. The bases read TGTGCCAGCAGGGGGGCGTTACGCACAGATACGCAGTATTTT. The encoded protein is CASRGALRTDTQYF.